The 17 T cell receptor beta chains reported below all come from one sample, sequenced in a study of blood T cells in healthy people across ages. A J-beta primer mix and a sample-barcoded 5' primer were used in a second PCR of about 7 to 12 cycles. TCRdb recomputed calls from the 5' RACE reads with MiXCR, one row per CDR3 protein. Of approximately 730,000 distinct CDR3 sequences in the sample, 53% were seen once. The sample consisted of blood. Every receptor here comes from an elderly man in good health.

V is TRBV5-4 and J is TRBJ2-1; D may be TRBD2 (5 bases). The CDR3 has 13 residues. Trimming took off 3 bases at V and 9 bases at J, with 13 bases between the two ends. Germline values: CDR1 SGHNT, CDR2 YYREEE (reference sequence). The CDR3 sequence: CASSSAGSREQFF. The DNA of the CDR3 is TGTGCCAGCAGCTCGGCGGGCAGTCGTGAGCAGTTCTTC. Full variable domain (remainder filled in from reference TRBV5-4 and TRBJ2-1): ETGVTQSPTHLIKTRGQQVTLRCSSQSGHNTVSWYQQALGQGPQFIFQYYREEENGRGNFPPRFSGLQFPNYSSELNVNALELDDSALYLCASSSAGSREQFFGPGTRLTVL.

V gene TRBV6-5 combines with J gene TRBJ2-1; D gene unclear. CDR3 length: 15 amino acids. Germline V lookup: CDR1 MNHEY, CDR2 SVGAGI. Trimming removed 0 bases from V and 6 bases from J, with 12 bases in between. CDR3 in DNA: TGTGCCAGCAGTTACTCTGGACCAACCGTCAATGAGCAGTTCTTC. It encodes CASSYSGPTVNEQFF.

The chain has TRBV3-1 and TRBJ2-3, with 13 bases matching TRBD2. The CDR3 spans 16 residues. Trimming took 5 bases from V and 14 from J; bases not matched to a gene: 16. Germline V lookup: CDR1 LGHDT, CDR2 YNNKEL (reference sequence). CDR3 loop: CASSAGLAGNGRYAYF. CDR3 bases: TGTGCCAGCAGCGCGGGACTAGCGGGAAATGGCAGATACGCGTATTTT.

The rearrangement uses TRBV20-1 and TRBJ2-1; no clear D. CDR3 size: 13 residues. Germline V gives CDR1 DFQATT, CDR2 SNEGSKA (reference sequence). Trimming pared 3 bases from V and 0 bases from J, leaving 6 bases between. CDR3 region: CSARPSSYNEQFF. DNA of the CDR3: TGCAGTGCTAGGCCTAGCTCCTACAATGAGCAGTTCTTC.

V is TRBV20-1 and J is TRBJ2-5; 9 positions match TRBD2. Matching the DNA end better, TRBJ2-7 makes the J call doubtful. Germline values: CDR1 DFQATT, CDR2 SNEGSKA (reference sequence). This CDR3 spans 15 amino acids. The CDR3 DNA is TGCAGTGCTCCGGGAAGAGCGGGAGGAAGATCCGAGCAGTACTTC. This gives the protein CSAPGRAGGRSEQYF.

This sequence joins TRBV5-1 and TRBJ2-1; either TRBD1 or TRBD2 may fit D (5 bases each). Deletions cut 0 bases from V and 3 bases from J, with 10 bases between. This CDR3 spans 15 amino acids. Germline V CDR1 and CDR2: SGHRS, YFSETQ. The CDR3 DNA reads TGCGCCAGCAGCTTGGGGGACGGTGGCTACAATGAGCAGTTCTTC. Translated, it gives CASSLGDGGYNEQFF.

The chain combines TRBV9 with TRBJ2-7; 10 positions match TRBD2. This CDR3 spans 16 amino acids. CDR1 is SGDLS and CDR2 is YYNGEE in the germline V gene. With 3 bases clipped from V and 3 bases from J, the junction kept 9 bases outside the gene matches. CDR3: CASSGAGTSEYYEQYF. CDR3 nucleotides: TGTGCCAGCAGCGGGGCCGGGACTAGCGAGTACTACGAGCAGTACTTC. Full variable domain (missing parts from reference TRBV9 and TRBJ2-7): DSGVTQTPKHLITATGQRVTLRCSPRSGDLSVYWYQQSLDQGLQFLIQYYNGEERAKGNILERFSAQQFPDLHSELNLSSLELGDSALYFCASSGAGTSEYYEQYFGPGTRLTVT.

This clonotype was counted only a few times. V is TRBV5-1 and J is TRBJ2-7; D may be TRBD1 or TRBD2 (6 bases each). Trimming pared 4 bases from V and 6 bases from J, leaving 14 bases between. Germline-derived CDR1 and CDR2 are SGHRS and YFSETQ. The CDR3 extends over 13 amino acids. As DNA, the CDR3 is TGCGCCAGCAGCCGGATCTCGGGGGCCGAGCAGTACTTC. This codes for CASSRISGAEQYF.

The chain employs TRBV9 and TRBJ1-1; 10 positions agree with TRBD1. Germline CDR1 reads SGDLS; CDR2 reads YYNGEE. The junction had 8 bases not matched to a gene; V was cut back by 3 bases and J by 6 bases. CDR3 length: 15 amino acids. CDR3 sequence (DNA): TGTGCCAGCAGCGACACGACAGGGGGCGAGGCTGAAGCTTTCTTT. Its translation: CASSDTTGGEAEAFF. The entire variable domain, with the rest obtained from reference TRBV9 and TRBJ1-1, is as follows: DSGVTQTPKHLITATGQRVTLRCSPRSGDLSVYWYQQSLDQGLQFLIQYYNGEERAKGNILERFSAQQFPDLHSELNLSSLELGDSALYFCASSDTTGGEAEAFFGQGTRLTVV.

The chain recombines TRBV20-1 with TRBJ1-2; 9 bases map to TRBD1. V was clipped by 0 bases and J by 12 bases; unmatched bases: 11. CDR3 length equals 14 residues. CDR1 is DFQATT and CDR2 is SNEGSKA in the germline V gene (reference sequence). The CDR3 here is CSAREAGTGIVDTF. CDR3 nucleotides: TGCAGTGCTAGAGAGGCCGGGACAGGGATTGTCGACACCTTC.

CDR3 amino acids: CASSWANENSPLHF. The CDR3 coding sequence is TGCGCCAGCAGCTGGGCGAACGAGAATTCACCCCTCCACTTT. The V call is TRBV5-1, the J call TRBJ1-6; D remains ambiguous. CDR1 and CDR2 (germline): SGHRS, YFSETQ. Deletions cut 3 bases from V and 7 bases from J, with 11 bases between. The CDR3 covers 14 residues.

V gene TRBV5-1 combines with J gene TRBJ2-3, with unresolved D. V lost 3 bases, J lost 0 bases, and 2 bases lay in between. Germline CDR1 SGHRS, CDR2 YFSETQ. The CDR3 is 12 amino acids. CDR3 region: CASSWSTDTQYF. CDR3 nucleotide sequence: TGCGCCAGCAGCTGGAGCACAGATACGCAGTATTTT.

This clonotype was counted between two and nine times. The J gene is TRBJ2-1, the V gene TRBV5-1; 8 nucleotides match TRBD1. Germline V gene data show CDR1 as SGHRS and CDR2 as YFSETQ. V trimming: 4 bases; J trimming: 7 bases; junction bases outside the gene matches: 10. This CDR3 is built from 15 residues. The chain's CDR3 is CASSPRQGFGNEQFF. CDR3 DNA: TGCGCCAGCAGCCCGCGACAGGGGTTCGGGAATGAGCAGTTCTTC.

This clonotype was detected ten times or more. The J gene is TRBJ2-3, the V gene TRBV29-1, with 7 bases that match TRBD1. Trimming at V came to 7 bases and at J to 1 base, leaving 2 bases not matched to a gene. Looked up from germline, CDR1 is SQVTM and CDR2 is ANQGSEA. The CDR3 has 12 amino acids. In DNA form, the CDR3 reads TGCAGCGCCGGGACAGGCACAGATACGCAGTATTTT. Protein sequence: CSAGTGTDTQYF.

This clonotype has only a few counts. CDR3 protein: CSVSLNTEAFF. The CDR3 coding sequence is TGCAGCGTTTCATTGAACACTGAAGCTTTCTTT. The rearrangement links TRBV29-1 to TRBJ1-1; D gene unclear. Trimming cost V 5 bases and J 0 bases, with 4 bases left between them. The CDR3 has 11 residues. CDR1 and CDR2 (germline): SQVTM, ANQGSEA.

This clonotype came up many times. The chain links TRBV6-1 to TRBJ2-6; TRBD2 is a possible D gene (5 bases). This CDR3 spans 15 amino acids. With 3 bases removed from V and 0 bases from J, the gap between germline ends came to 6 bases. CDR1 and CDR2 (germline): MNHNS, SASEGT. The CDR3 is CASSEGSSGANVLTF. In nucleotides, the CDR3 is TGTGCCAGCAGTGAGGGGAGCTCTGGGGCCAACGTCCTGACTTTC.

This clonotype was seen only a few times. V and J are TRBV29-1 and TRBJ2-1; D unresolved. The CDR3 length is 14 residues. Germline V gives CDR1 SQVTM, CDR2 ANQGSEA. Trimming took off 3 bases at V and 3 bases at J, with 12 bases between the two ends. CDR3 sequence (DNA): TGCAGCGTTGAGGGCCAAACTGGCTACAATGAGCAGTTCTTC. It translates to CSVEGQTGYNEQFF.